This T cell receptor (beta chain) was profiled in a study of Ad26.COV2.S vaccination and SARS-CoV-2 variants (dated by TCRdb to about 2021). Turning to the overall study: Vaccine-arm donors came from COV1001, a multicentre, randomized, double-blind, placebo-controlled phase I-IIa trial of Ad26.COV2.S in healthy adults. Ad26.COV2.S was given intramuscularly at 5x10^10 or 1x10^11 viral particles, as a single shot or as two shots 56 days apart. TCRbeta repertoire sequencing was used to assess the specificity and breadth of SARS-CoV-2-reactive T cell receptors after Ad26.COV2.S vaccination. A total of approximately 32 samples were included in the TCR-sequenced set, comprising 19 Ad26.COV2.S vaccine recipients, 5 placebo recipients and 8 SARS-CoV-2 convalescent individuals. Trial participants were randomized into five groups of five, in which low-dose or high-dose Ad26.COV2.S was given once or twice, or placebo was given on both occasions. Investigators did not know the trial group allocation while performing experiments and assessing outcomes. The paper's findings and limits, for the study overall: The study lacked the statistical power to compare responses across vaccine doses or regimens. Vaccine and placebo recipients had comparable non-spike TCR breadth, which fits with the vaccine containing only spike. After vaccination, substantial breadth of spike-specific CD8+ and CD4+ T cell responses was reported. The authors noted that total T cell responses may have been underestimated by the TCR breadth and depth analyses. Compared with placebo recipients, Ad26.COV2.S recipients showed higher spike-specific TCR breadth (P = 0.0014).

Clipping removes 1 base from V and 4 bases from J, with 4 as the unmatched junction base count. CDR1 and CDR2 are drawn from the germline V gene (reference sequence): SGHAT, FQDESV. From the cysteine through the phenylalanine, the CDR3 covers 16 amino acids. Here the CDR3 DNA is all that survives: 48 bases in frame from base 1. Reading the label with the study, this specimen's treatment or condition is: some 19 received Ad26.COV2.S at low or high dose, single or two shots; about 5 received placebo; per-sample allocation not given. Repertoires of vaccine and placebo recipients were sequenced from samples collected on day 63 after the first injection. Cohort 1b enrolled about two dozen adults aged 18-55 years at a single site in Boston, USA, between 29 July and 7 August 2020. Ad26.COV2.S was a replication-incompetent adenovirus type 26 vector expressing a prefusion-stabilized SARS-CoV-2 spike protein from the original Wuhan strain.

The immunoSEQ Assay was used to sequence TCRbeta CDR3 regions. After extraction, genomic DNA underwent amplification by bias-controlled multiplex PCR, followed by high-throughput sequencing. The published analysis was carried out like this. To quantify the absolute abundance of every unique TCRbeta CDR3 region, sequences were collapsed and filtered. Usable DNA was measured by amplifying reference genes present in all nucleated cells, and TCRbeta template counts were normalized to that usable DNA to estimate T cell fraction. Repertoire TCRs were annotated as SARS-CoV-2-specific by exact matching of V gene, CDR3 amino acid sequence and J gene to a known reactive TCR set. The reference SARS-CoV-2 TCR set was derived from MIRA and filtered for enrichment in COVID-19-positive ImmuneCODE repertoires, a step that removed public or cross-reactive TCRs. Drawing on the MIRA antigens, annotated TCRs were analysed further at the level of specific ORF or position within ORF. Depth was the summed frequency of annotated unique rearrangements, while breadth was defined as annotated unique rearrangements over total unique productive rearrangements. TCR breadth was compared between groups using two-sided Wilcoxon rank-sum tests. TCRdb obtained this table from immuneACCESS and retained in-frame rearrangements with V and J assigned. These tables miss some clones; where compared with another copy, unresolved V genes account for less than half of the shortfall, and the remainder is unexplained. The DNA was the basis for D and trimming; V, J and clone size are from that table. For this sample there are some 300,000 clones; just under 85% appear just once. The ten largest clones capture approximately 2.2% of the sample.

Note on this clone: The antigen it binds to is not known. Base qualities were left out, and no much larger clone turns up one base away.

The specimen was peripheral blood, collected in a trial of Ad26.COV2.S vaccine versus placebo. The V and J segments used are TRBV11-1 and TRBJ2-5, with TRBD2 matching 12 junction bases. The sequence derives from a person aged 18-60 years who received the Ad26.COV2.S COVID-19 vaccine or a placebo. CDR3 protein: CASSLGLAGAGETQYF. The sequenced DNA is TGTGCCAGCAGCTTAGGACTAGCGGGGGCCGGAGAGACCCAGTACTTC.